Here is one T cell receptor (beta chain) with its context. Its antigen is currently unknown. The sample belongs to a study of cytomegalovirus exposure and HLA in healthy donors. Study-level results: Many donors shared some public TCRs, even though most TCR sequences were rare.

The PCR ran on 60 Vbeta and 13 Jbeta primers. The protocol was immunoSEQ multiplex PCR, while the TCRdb copy is restricted to in-frame clones and leaves out a portion. The table includes about 190,000 clones, over 60% detected once. Germline CDR1 and CDR2: KGHSH and LQKENI. CDR3 size: 15 residues. V was shortened by 5 bases and J by 2 bases, with 10 bases between the two germline ends. The chain has TRBV18 and TRBJ1-6; TRBD1 is a possible D gene (5 bases). The TCR was taken from a woman in her thirties in good health and CMV-seropositive. The sequencing sample was made of PBMCs. CDR3 residues: CASSSRQTYNSPLHF. The CDR3 coding sequence is TGTGCCAGCTCATCCCGACAGACCTATAATTCACCCCTCCACTTT.